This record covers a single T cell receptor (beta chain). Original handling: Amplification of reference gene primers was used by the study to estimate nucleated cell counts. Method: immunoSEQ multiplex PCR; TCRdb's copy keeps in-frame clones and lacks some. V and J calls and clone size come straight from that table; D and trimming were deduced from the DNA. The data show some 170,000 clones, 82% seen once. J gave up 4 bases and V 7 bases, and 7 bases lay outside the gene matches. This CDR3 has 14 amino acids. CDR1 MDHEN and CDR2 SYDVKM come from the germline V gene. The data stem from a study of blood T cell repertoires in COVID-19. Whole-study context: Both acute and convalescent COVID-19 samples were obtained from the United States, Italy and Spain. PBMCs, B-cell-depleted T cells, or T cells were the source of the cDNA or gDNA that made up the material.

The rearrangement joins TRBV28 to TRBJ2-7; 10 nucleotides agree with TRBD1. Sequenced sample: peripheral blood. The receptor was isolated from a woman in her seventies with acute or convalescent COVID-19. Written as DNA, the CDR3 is TGTGCCAGCACCACGACAGGGGGCCCTTACGAGCAGTACTTC. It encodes CASTTTGGPYEQYF.